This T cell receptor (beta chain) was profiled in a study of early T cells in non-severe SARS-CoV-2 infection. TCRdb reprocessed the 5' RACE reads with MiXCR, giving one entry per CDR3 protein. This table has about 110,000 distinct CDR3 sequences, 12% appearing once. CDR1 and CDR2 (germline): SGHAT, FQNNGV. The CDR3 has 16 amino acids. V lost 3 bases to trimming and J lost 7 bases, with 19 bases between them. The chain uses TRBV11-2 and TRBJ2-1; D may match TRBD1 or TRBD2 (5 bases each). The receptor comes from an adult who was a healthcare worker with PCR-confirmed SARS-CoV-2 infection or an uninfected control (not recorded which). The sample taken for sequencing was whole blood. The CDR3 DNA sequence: TGTGCCAGCAGCTTGGGAATTAGGGACCCGGCGAATGAGCAGTTCTTC. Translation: CASSLGIRDPANEQFF.